This T cell receptor beta chain was obtained from a study of cytomegalovirus exposure and HLA in healthy donors. General observations from the study: Cytomegalovirus-associated status was assigned to fewer than 200 TCR beta chains. The study had only CMV serostatus as immune exposure information. DRB1 had the most TCR associations and HLA-C the fewest, a later analysis found, with rates varying by HLA locus.

V was cut by 8 bases and J by 5 bases, with 24 bases left in between. The germline gives CDR1 MGHDK, CDR2 SYGVNS. CDR3 length: 16 amino acids. It was with 60 Vbeta and 13 Jbeta primers that the PCR ran. Produced via immunoSEQ multiplex PCR; TCRdb's table is partial and in-frame only. The data show 150,000 to 200,000 clones, nearly 80% seen once. Regarding this clone: No antigen is known for it.

The gene calls are TRBV25-1 and TRBJ1-1; maybe TRBD1 (6 bases). The TCR originated in a woman in her 30s in good health and CMV-seropositive. Sequenced sample: PBMCs. The CDR3 loop is CASDPGTPSPWTEAFF. The CDR3 region has the DNA TGTGCCAGCGATCCCGGGACACCTTCCCCATGGACTGAAGCTTTCTTT.